The 22 T cell receptor beta chains listed next were all sequenced from one sample in a study of cytomegalovirus exposure and HLA in healthy donors. Primers included in the PCR were 60 Vbeta and 13 Jbeta primers. Sequencing used immunoSEQ multiplex PCR; TCRdb keeps in-frame clones, though not all of them. The sample yields tens of thousands of clones, roughly 75% seen once. The specimen was PBMCs. The receptors stem from a man aged 40-50 years in good health and CMV-seronegative.

This clone was counted between two and nine times. V is TRBV30 and J is TRBJ2-7; the match to TRBD1 covers 8 bases. The germline V gene encodes CDR1 GTSNPN and CDR2 SVGIG (reference sequence). J was trimmed by 4 bases and V by 2 bases; bases with no gene match: 10. This CDR3 is built from 15 residues. CDR3 bases: TGTGCCTGGAGTAAGCAGGGTCAGGGGGCATACGAGCAGTACTTC. Amino acids: CAWSKQGQGAYEQYF.

The genes are TRBV4-1 and TRBJ2-5, with 7 bases aligning to TRBD2. V lost 3 bases and J lost 5; bases outside the gene matches: 18. CDR1 is MGHRA, CDR2 YSYEKL, per germline. The CDR3 covers 18 residues. Here the CDR3 DNA reads TGCGCCAGCAGCCACCGACAGTTCTGGGGTTTCGGGGGGGAGACCCAGTACTTC. Protein: CASSHRQFWGFGGETQYF.

The chain employs TRBV19 and TRBJ1-4; D possibly corresponds to TRBD1 (6 bases). The CDR3 sequence is 15 residues long. Trimming cost V 5 bases and J 0 bases, with 10 bases left between them. Germline V CDR1 and CDR2: LNHDA, SQIVND (reference sequence). The CDR3 DNA reads TGTGCCAGTAGTCTTCGACAGGCAACTAATGAAAAACTGTTTTTT. Amino acids: CASSLRQATNEKLFF.

The CDR3 nucleotides read TGTGCCAGCTCGCCCTTTCAGAACAATGAGCAGTTCTTC. Translation gives CASSPFQNNEQFF. J is TRBJ2-1 and V is TRBV18; D gene unclear. Germline V CDR1 and CDR2: KGHSH, LQKENI. Trimming shortened V by 6 bases and J by 5 bases, and 11 bases separated the two germline ends. The CDR3 sequence is 13 residues long.

The chain joins TRBV2 to TRBJ1-5; D perhaps matches TRBD1 (5 bases). CDR1 is SNHLY, CDR2 FYNNEI, per germline. The CDR3 is 14 residues long. Deletions cut 2 bases from V and 3 bases from J, with 8 bases between. CDR3 nucleotide sequence: TGTGCCAGCAGTGAAAGGGGTTACAATCAGCCCCAGCATTTT. It specifies CASSERGYNQPQHF.

CDR3 loop: CASSLDRSETGALNTEAFF. CDR3 in DNA: TGTGCCAGCAGCTTAGACCGCTCGGAGACAGGGGCCCTGAACACTGAAGCTTTCTTT. The J gene is TRBJ1-1, the V gene TRBV11-2; 8 nucleotides agree with TRBD1. V lost 0 bases and J lost 0; bases outside the gene matches: 12. Germline CDR1 SGHAT, CDR2 FQNNGV. CDR3 length equals 19 residues.

With regard to this clone: This specimen includes other DNA sequences encoding the same CDR3. The rearrangement links TRBV5-4 to TRBJ1-2; a possible D gene is TRBD1 (6 bases). Trimming removed 0 bases from V and 6 bases from J, with 9 bases in between. The germline V gene has CDR1 SGHNT and CDR2 YYREEE (reference sequence). CDR3 size: 13 residues. CDR3 bases: TGTGCCAGCAGCTTGGTAGGGACAAATGGCTACACCTTC. Protein: CASSLVGTNGYTF.

The chain carries TRBV6-5 and TRBJ1-1; 9 nucleotides line up with TRBD1. V was clipped by 7 bases and J by 5 bases; unmatched bases: 8. Germline V lookup: CDR1 MNHEY, CDR2 SVGAGI. The CDR3 consists of 14 residues. In DNA form, the CDR3 reads TGTGCCAGCATGACGGACAGGGGAGTGACTGAAGCTTTCTTT. It specifies CASMTDRGVTEAFF.

The rearrangement joins TRBV2 to TRBJ2-1; 7 nucleotides agree with TRBD2. Trimming cost V 3 bases and J 9 bases; bases outside gene matches: 8. The V gene's germline CDR1 is SNHLY and CDR2 FYNNEI. The CDR3 loop spans 14 amino acids. The CDR3 is CASSELGGSVEQFF. CDR3 bases: TGTGCCAGCAGTGAGTTGGGAGGGAGTGTTGAGCAGTTCTTC.

V is TRBV6-1 and J is TRBJ1-1; D gene ambiguous. Trimming left V 6 bases short and J 6 bases short, with 14 bases between. Germline lookup yields CDR1 MNHNS and CDR2 SASEGT. The CDR3 is made up of 13 amino acids. CDR3 bases: TGTGCCAGCAGGATAAAGGGAGTTGCTGAAGCTTTCTTT. Protein sequence: CASRIKGVAEAFF.

The chain employs TRBV14 and TRBJ2-3; the D is unclear. This CDR3 is 14 amino acids long. V was clipped by 5 bases and J by 9 bases, with 18 bases between them. Germline V gives CDR1 SGHDN, CDR2 FVKESK. CDR3 in DNA: TGTGCCAGCAGCACCCGACTCCGCCCCAAGACGCAGTATTTT. Amino acids: CASSTRLRPKTQYF.

The chain carries TRBV10-3 and TRBJ2-2; possibly TRBD2 for D (6 bases). The CDR3 contains 16 residues. The V gene's germline CDR1 is ENHRY and CDR2 SYGVKD. Trimming pared 0 bases from V and 2 bases from J, leaving 10 bases between. The CDR3 spells CAISESGGANTGELFF. The CDR3 region has the DNA TGTGCCATCAGTGAGTCAGGAGGGGCCAACACCGGGGAGCTGTTTTTT.

V gene TRBV27 combines with J gene TRBJ1-1; TRBD1 might be the D (5 bases). This CDR3 contains 16 residues. Germline loops: CDR1 MNHEY, CDR2 SMNVEV (reference sequence). V was clipped by 2 bases and J by 5 bases, with 18 bases between them. This chain's CDR3 is CASSLALPAGRTEAFF. CDR3 bases: TGTGCCAGCAGTTTAGCCCTTCCAGCAGGGAGGACTGAAGCTTTCTTT.

This rearrangement joins TRBV2 to TRBJ1-5; maybe TRBD1 (5 bases). The V gene lost 5 bases and the J gene lost 4 bases, with 12 bases spanning the gap. The CDR3 runs to 14 residues. CDR1 and CDR2 (germline): SNHLY, FYNNEI. As DNA, the CDR3 is TGTGCCAGCAGTCGAACGGGGGGGAATCAGCCCCAGCATTTT. This codes for CASSRTGGNQPQHF.

This clone was recorded a few times. This rearrangement joins TRBV2 to TRBJ1-2; 11 nucleotides line up with TRBD1. Germline V gene sequence: CDR1 SNHLY, CDR2 FYNNEI. The junction had 7 bases not matched to a gene; V was cut back by 10 bases and J by 6 bases. This CDR3 spans 13 amino acids. The CDR3 DNA is TGTGCCATCCCGGGACAGGGGGATAATGGCTACACCTTC. Its protein product is CAIPGQGDNGYTF.

The chain couples TRBV5-1 to TRBJ1-1; TRBD1 aligns across 8 bases. After removal of 2 bases from V and 2 bases from J, the junction contained 5 bases not matched to a gene. CDR1 is SGHRS and CDR2 is YFSETQ in the germline V gene. The CDR3 sequence is 15 residues long. CDR3 in amino acids: CASSFNQGANTEAFF. DNA of the CDR3: TGCGCCAGCAGCTTCAATCAGGGGGCAAACACTGAAGCTTTCTTT.

This clone was picked up a small number of times. V gene TRBV7-3 combines with J gene TRBJ2-6; the D gene is possibly TRBD1 (6 bases). Deletions cut 5 bases from V and 0 bases from J, with 14 bases between. CDR1 and CDR2 from the germline V gene are SGHTA and FQGTGA. CDR3 length: 17 amino acids. CDR3: CASSPGQSNSGANVLTF. The CDR3 DNA is TGTGCCAGCAGCCCGGGACAAAGTAACTCTGGGGCCAACGTCCTGACTTTC.

The chain uses TRBV2 and TRBJ1-4, with D unclear. Trimming left V 6 bases short and J 6 bases short, with 5 bases between. The CDR3 runs to 11 residues. Germline CDR1 SNHLY, CDR2 FYNNEI. DNA for the CDR3: TGTGCCAGCAGCCGCGATGAAAAACTGTTTTTT. It translates to CASSRDEKLFF.

The chain carries TRBV6-5 and TRBJ1-2; a possible D gene is TRBD1 (5 bases). Trimming shortened V by 6 bases and J by 2 bases, and 13 bases separated the two germline ends. Germline V CDR1 and CDR2: MNHEY, SVGAGI. This CDR3 contains 14 residues. CDR3 protein: CASRSPGGNYGYTF. The DNA for the CDR3 is TGTGCCAGCAGAAGCCCCGGGGGGAACTATGGCTACACCTTC.

The chain combines TRBV15 with TRBJ1-1; TRBD1 aligns across 7 bases. Germline V CDR1 and CDR2: LNHNV, YYDKDF (reference sequence). Trimming at V came to 5 bases and at J to 6 bases, leaving 12 bases not matched to a gene. This CDR3 comprises 15 residues. The CDR3 is CATSSQRQGLAEAFF. The CDR3 DNA sequence: TGTGCCACCAGCTCACAAAGACAGGGTCTCGCTGAAGCTTTCTTT.

This rearrangement joins TRBV5-4 to TRBJ2-7; 8 bases match TRBD2. Trimming took 4 bases from V and 3 from J; bases not matched to a gene: 9. CDR1 and CDR2 (germline): SGHNT, YYREEE (reference sequence). The CDR3 has 15 residues. The CDR3 reads CASSPVAGPLYEQYF. CDR3 in DNA: TGTGCCAGCAGCCCAGTAGCGGGACCTCTCTACGAGCAGTACTTC.

The chain joins TRBV2 to TRBJ1-5; weak D call: TRBD1 (5 bases). Trimming took off 3 bases at V and 1 base at J, with 10 bases between the two ends. The CDR3 totals 15 residues. Germline assignment: CDR1 SNHLY and CDR2 FYNNEI. CDR3 DNA: TGTGCCAGCAGTGATTCAGGGATCAGCAATCAGCCCCAGCATTTT. Amino acids: CASSDSGISNQPQHF.